This T cell receptor (beta chain) was sequenced for a study of Ad26.COV2.S vaccination and SARS-CoV-2 variants (dated by TCRdb to 2020 to 2022). Notes on the research overall: Donors in the vaccine arm were drawn from COV1001, a phase I-IIa trial of Ad26.COV2.S in healthy adults that was multicentre, randomized, double-blind and placebo-controlled. Dosing of Ad26.COV2.S was intramuscular, at either 5x10^10 or 1x10^11 viral particles, delivered as one shot or as two shots spaced 56 days apart. Sequencing of the TCRbeta repertoire served to evaluate the specificity and breadth of SARS-CoV-2-reactive T cell receptors following Ad26.COV2.S vaccination. Participants in the trial were split at random into five groups of five each, receiving low-dose or high-dose Ad26.COV2.S once or twice, or else placebo on both occasions. Throughout the experiments and outcome assessment, investigators stayed blinded to trial group allocation. A total of about 30 samples were included in the TCR-sequenced set, comprising roughly 19 Ad26.COV2.S vaccine recipients, 5 placebo recipients and 8 SARS-CoV-2 convalescent individuals. General conclusions and limits of the study: The study was not powered for comparison of responses between vaccine doses or regimens. Compared with placebo recipients, Ad26.COV2.S recipients showed higher spike-specific TCR breadth (P = 0.0014). Vaccine and placebo recipients had similar non-spike TCR breadth, a finding consistent with the vaccine containing only spike. According to the authors, total T cell responses may have been underestimated by the TCR breadth and depth analyses. Substantial breadth of spike-specific CD8+ and CD4+ T cell responses was reported after vaccination.

The sample's treatment or condition label, in plain terms: around 19 received Ad26.COV2.S at low or high dose, single or two shots; roughly five received placebo; per-sample allocation not given. Repertoires of vaccine and placebo recipients were sequenced from samples collected on day 63 after the first injection. Cohort 1b enrolled 20 to 30 adults aged 18-55 years at a single site in Boston, USA, between 29 July and 7 August 2020. Ad26.COV2.S was a replication-incompetent adenovirus type 26 vector expressing a prefusion-stabilized SARS-CoV-2 spike protein from the original Wuhan strain. The immunoSEQ Assay was used to sequence TCRbeta CDR3 regions. After extraction, genomic DNA underwent amplification by bias-controlled multiplex PCR, followed by high-throughput sequencing. The original pipeline was this. To quantify the absolute abundance of every unique TCRbeta CDR3 region, sequences were collapsed and filtered. T cell fraction was estimated by normalization of TCRbeta template counts to usable DNA, with usable DNA being measured through amplification of reference genes present in all nucleated cells. Repertoire TCRs were annotated as SARS-CoV-2-specific when V gene, CDR3 amino acid sequence and J gene were exactly matched to a known reactive TCR set. The reference SARS-CoV-2 TCR set was derived from MIRA and filtered for enrichment in COVID-19-positive ImmuneCODE repertoires, a step that removed public or cross-reactive TCRs. Based on the MIRA antigens, annotated TCRs were further analysed at the level of specific ORF or position within ORF. Depth was the summed frequency of annotated unique rearrangements, while breadth was defined as annotated unique rearrangements over total unique productive rearrangements. Two-sided Wilcoxon rank-sum tests were applied when comparing TCR breadth between groups. TCRdb mirrors the immuneACCESS table, restricted to in-frame sequences. Some clones are absent from its copies; in checked studies, under half trace to an unresolved V gene, and the reason for the others is unknown. That table gives V, J and clone size, and the DNA gave D and trimming. In this sample the table shows roughly 400,000 clones, around 91% of which occur a single time. Clones ranked in the top ten supply around 4.5% of the sample.

This clone was picked up a small number of times. Its target antigen remains unknown. One base away there is no much larger clone; base qualities are not given. CDR1 and CDR2, looked up from the germline V gene (reference sequence), are LGHDT and YNNKEL. From its cysteine to its phenylalanine, the CDR3 spans 16 amino acids. The retained sequence is limited to the CDR3, 48 bases, with the frame set at the first base. Ends trimmed: V by 4 bases, J by 8 bases; bases unmatched to a gene: 11. This sequence was found in a person aged 18-60 years who received the Ad26.COV2.S COVID-19 vaccine or a placebo. The starting material was peripheral blood, obtained in a trial of Ad26.COV2.S vaccine versus placebo. The V and J segments used are TRBV3-1 (or the pseudogene TRBV3-2) and TRBJ2-1; 10 nucleotides in the junction match TRBD2. The CDR3 reads CASSRPGLALTDEQFF. In nucleotide form, the sequence is TGTGCCAGCAGCCGTCCGGGACTAGCGCTTACGGATGAGCAGTTCTTC.